This is a list of T cell receptor beta chains from one sample in a study of cytomegalovirus exposure and HLA in healthy donors. Generated by immunoSEQ multiplex PCR, the TCRdb table keeps only in-frame clones and is missing some. Here the sample spans fewer than 150,000 clones, about 78% being singletons. The sample consisted of PBMCs. These receptors came from a male donor in good health and CMV-seronegative. The CDR3 runs from the conserved cysteine through the conserved F or W. A D gene is named only where the DNA matches it firmly. Size tells how often a clone was seen (once, few, many) or the class of an expanded clone, and some rows leave it out.

d_gene,j_gene,abundance,v_gene,CDR3nt,CDR3aa
NA,TRBJ2-2,NA,TRBV5-1,TGCGCCAGCAGCTCTCACTCGGGGGCGAACACCGGGGAGCTGTTTTTT,CASSSHSGANTGELFF
NA,TRBJ1-5,NA,TRBV9,TGTGCCAGCAGCGTCGACAGCGACGTACAGCCCCAGCATTTT,CASSVDSDVQPQHF
TRBD2,TRBJ2-7,NA,TRBV6-1,TGTGCCAGCAGTGCTACTGGGGTTAGCGGGGTATACGAGCAGTACTTC,CASSATGVSGVYEQYF
NA,TRBJ1-1,NA,TRBV7-2,TGTGCCAGCAGCTTAGACGGGTCGATGAACACTGAAGCTTTCTTT,CASSLDGSMNTEAFF
NA,TRBJ2-7,once,TRBV5-1,TGCGCCAGCAGCGGGAGGAGGTACGAGCAGTACTTC,CASSGRRYEQYF
NA,TRBJ2-3,NA,TRBV29-1,TGCAGCGTTAGGGGCAGGAGCACAGATACGCAGTATTTT,CSVRGRSTDTQYF
NA,TRBJ2-3,NA,TRBV9,TGTGCCAGCAGCGTCCAGGGCACAGATACGCAGTATTTT,CASSVQGTDTQYF
NA,TRBJ1-6,NA,TRBV6-5,TGTGCCAGCAGTTACTCCAGGGATGTGTATTCACCCCTCCACTTT,CASSYSRDVYSPLHF
TRBD2,TRBJ2-7,NA,TRBV4-1,TGCGCCAGCAGCTATCAAGGGACTAGCGGGAGCGACGAGCAGTACTTC,CASSYQGTSGSDEQYF
TRBD1,TRBJ2-3,NA,TRBV18,TGTGCCAGCTCACCATCACCGACAGGGGGCGCCGGAGATACGCAGTATTTT,CASSPSPTGGAGDTQYF
NA,TRBJ2-5,NA,TRBV12-5,TGTGCTAGTGGTTTGGTACTGGGGGGGCAATTCCAAGAGACCCAGTACTTC,CASGLVLGGQFQETQYF
NA,TRBJ1-3,NA,TRBV7-9,TGTGCCAGCAGCGCCCTAGGGGGAGACACCATATATTTT,CASSALGGDTIYF